This T cell receptor (beta chain) emerged from a study of T cells in Graves' hyperthyroidism and ophthalmopathy. TCR beta CDR3 sequences were amplified from RNA transcripts. Initially, a first-round RT-PCR of the TCR CDR3 employed the HTBI primer set. TCRdb re-analysed the multiplex PCR reads in MiXCR, keeping a single row per CDR3 protein. The sample shows around 500,000 distinct CDR3 sequences, approximately 16% of them seen only once. V shed 6 bases and J 7 bases; nucleotides not matched to a gene: 7. The germline gives CDR1 MNHEY, CDR2 SMNVEV (reference sequence). The CDR3 covers 14 residues. The receptor's source is a woman aged 30 to 39 with Graves' ophthalmopathy. The chain employs TRBV27 and TRBJ2-2; TRBD1 agrees at 8 bases. The sequenced sample consisted of blood. This CDR3 reads CASRKTGAGGELFF. The CDR3 DNA follows: TGTGCCAGCAGAAAGACAGGGGCGGGCGGGGAGCTGTTTTTT.